A selection of T cell receptor beta chains follows, all from one sample in a study of blood T cell dynamics during melanoma immunotherapy. The data were produced by immunoSEQ multiplex PCR, yet TCRdb's version contains in-frame clones alone and is incomplete. The sample comprises about 10,000 clones, 84% of which are singletons, and approximately 15% rests with the top ten. Sequencing used blood, obtained from a patient treated with checkpoint blockade. The receptors here all came from a human donor with melanoma. Each CDR3 is given with its conserved first and last residue. Fields, in order: clone size, V gene, D gene, J gene, CDR3 DNA, CDR3 protein. D genes are given only for firm matches. Size tells how often a clone was seen (once, few, many) or the class of an expanded clone, and some rows leave it out.

clone size: -
V gene: TRBV19
D gene: -
J gene: TRBJ1-2
CDR3 DNA: TGTGCCAGTAGTATAGGGGACTTAGTGGGCTATGGCTACACCTTC
CDR3 protein: CASSIGDLVGYGYTF

clone size: -
V gene: TRBV4-2
D gene: -
J gene: TRBJ2-4
CDR3 DNA: TGTGCCAGCAGCCAAGTGGAGGGGGGCAGGGGAAACATTCAGTACTTC
CDR3 protein: CASSQVEGGRGNIQYF

clone size: -
V gene: TRBV6-6
D gene: TRBD1
J gene: TRBJ1-1
CDR3 DNA: TGTGCCAGCAGCCCAGGGGGCGTAGGAACTGAAGCTTTCTTT
CDR3 protein: CASSPGGVGTEAFF

clone size: -
V gene: TRBV30
D gene: -
J gene: TRBJ1-6
CDR3 DNA: TGTGCCTGGAGTGTACTGGGGAGAGGCAATAATTCACCCCTCCACTTT
CDR3 protein: CAWSVLGRGNNSPLHF

clone size: -
V gene: TRBV19
D gene: TRBD1
J gene: TRBJ2-7
CDR3 DNA: TGTGCCAGTAGTATGGGGCAGGGGGTCCCCTACGAGCAGTACTTC
CDR3 protein: CASSMGQGVPYEQYF

clone size: -
V gene: TRBV6-6
D gene: TRBD1
J gene: TRBJ2-2
CDR3 DNA: TGTGCCAGCAGCTGGGGACAGGGTAACACCGGGGAGCTGTTTTTT
CDR3 protein: CASSWGQGNTGELFF

clone size: -
V gene: TRBV19
D gene: TRBD1
J gene: TRBJ1-5
CDR3 DNA: TGTGCCAGTAGTCCGAACAGGGGGTCGGGCCAAAATCAGCCCCAGCATTTT
CDR3 protein: CASSPNRGSGQNQPQHF

clone size: -
V gene: TRBV9
D gene: -
J gene: TRBJ1-2
CDR3 DNA: TGTGCCAGCAGCGTAGAAGGGACACGAAACTATGGCTACACCTTC
CDR3 protein: CASSVEGTRNYGYTF

clone size: -
V gene: TRBV7-2
D gene: TRBD2
J gene: TRBJ2-1
CDR3 DNA: TGTGCCAGCAGCTTTGTCAGGGAGGGGCAGTTCTTC
CDR3 protein: CASSFVREGQFF

clone size: -
V gene: TRBV6-5
D gene: -
J gene: TRBJ1-2
CDR3 DNA: TGTGCCAGCAGTTCACTAGGGTCCTATGGCTACACCTTC
CDR3 protein: CASSSLGSYGYTF

clone size: -
V gene: TRBV5-1
D gene: TRBD1
J gene: TRBJ2-7
CDR3 DNA: TGCGCCAGCAGGTTGACAGGGTACGAGCAGTACTTC
CDR3 protein: CASRLTGYEQYF

clone size: -
V gene: TRBV7-3
D gene: -
J gene: TRBJ2-3
CDR3 DNA: TGTGCCAGCAGCTTCAGGGCGGGGATCTCCTACACAGATACGCAGTATTTT
CDR3 protein: CASSFRAGISYTDTQYF

clone size: -
V gene: TRBV19
D gene: TRBD2
J gene: TRBJ2-3
CDR3 DNA: TGTGCCAGTAGTGGACGGGGGGGCCGGACAGATACGCAGTATTTT
CDR3 protein: CASSGRGGRTDTQYF

clone size: -
V gene: TRBV5-6
D gene: -
J gene: TRBJ1-1
CDR3 DNA: TGTGCCAGCAGCTTGGGTAGGGAAGCTTTCTTT
CDR3 protein: CASSLGREAFF

clone size: -
V gene: TRBV11-3
D gene: -
J gene: TRBJ2-7
CDR3 DNA: TGTGCCAGCAGCTCCCTGGAGGCGTCCGAGCAGTACTTC
CDR3 protein: CASSSLEASEQYF

clone size: -
V gene: TRBV5-1
D gene: -
J gene: TRBJ1-1
CDR3 DNA: TGCGCCAGCAGCTTGAGGGGTGGTACTGAAGCTTTCTTT
CDR3 protein: CASSLRGGTEAFF

clone size: -
V gene: TRBV6-4
D gene: -
J gene: TRBJ1-2
CDR3 DNA: TGTGCCAGCAGTCCGAGTCCCGGTACTAACTATGGCTACACCTTC
CDR3 protein: CASSPSPGTNYGYTF

clone size: -
V gene: TRBV30
D gene: -
J gene: TRBJ1-2
CDR3 DNA: TGTGCCTGGTGGCGGGGGCAGAACTATGGCTACACCTTC
CDR3 protein: CAWWRGQNYGYTF

clone size: -
V gene: TRBV19
D gene: TRBD2
J gene: TRBJ2-1
CDR3 DNA: TGTGCCAGTAGTATAGGGGCTAGCGGAGGAAATGAGCAGTTCTTC
CDR3 protein: CASSIGASGGNEQFF

clone size: few
V gene: TRBV10-1
D gene: TRBD1
J gene: TRBJ1-5
CDR3 DNA: TGCGCCAGCCTTGTGACAGGGGGCATTCAGCCCCAGCATTTT
CDR3 protein: CASLVTGGIQPQHF

clone size: few
V gene: TRBV6-5
D gene: TRBD1
J gene: TRBJ2-2
CDR3 DNA: TGTGCCAGCAGTTACTTTACAGGGGCCGGGGAGCTGTTTTTT
CDR3 protein: CASSYFTGAGELFF

clone size: -
V gene: TRBV29-1
D gene: TRBD1
J gene: TRBJ2-1
CDR3 DNA: TGCAGCGTTGAAGGTACCGGACAGGGAGAATTGGAAATTGAGCAGTTCTTC
CDR3 protein: CSVEGTGQGELEIEQFF

clone size: -
V gene: TRBV5-1
D gene: -
J gene: TRBJ2-1
CDR3 DNA: TGCGCCAGCAGCTTGGTTCCAGCGGGTGGGAATGAGCAGTTCTTC
CDR3 protein: CASSLVPAGGNEQFF

clone size: -
V gene: TRBV6-1
D gene: -
J gene: TRBJ2-5
CDR3 DNA: TGTGCCAGCAGTGGCGGGCAGTACTTC
CDR3 protein: CASSGGQYF

clone size: -
V gene: TRBV6-5
D gene: TRBD2
J gene: TRBJ2-3
CDR3 DNA: TGTGCCAGCAGTTACGAGTTAGCGGGGAGCACAGATACGCAGTATTTT
CDR3 protein: CASSYELAGSTDTQYF

clone size: -
V gene: TRBV5-1
D gene: TRBD1
J gene: TRBJ2-2
CDR3 DNA: TGCGCCAGCAGCTCGACAGGGGCTACCACCGGGGAGCTGTTTTTT
CDR3 protein: CASSSTGATTGELFF

clone size: few
V gene: TRBV6-5
D gene: -
J gene: TRBJ1-5
CDR3 DNA: TGTGCCAGCAGTTACGGTTCTGCGCAGCCCCAGCATTTT
CDR3 protein: CASSYGSAQPQHF

clone size: -
V gene: TRBV6-5
D gene: -
J gene: TRBJ2-2
CDR3 DNA: TGTGCCAGCAGTTACGAGGGTCAAGGGTCCGGGGAGCTGTTTTTT
CDR3 protein: CASSYEGQGSGELFF

clone size: -
V gene: TRBV4-1
D gene: -
J gene: TRBJ1-5
CDR3 DNA: TGCGCCAGCAGCCAAGAGGGTGTGAGCAATCAGCCCCAGCATTTT
CDR3 protein: CASSQEGVSNQPQHF

clone size: -
V gene: TRBV7-6
D gene: -
J gene: TRBJ2-5
CDR3 DNA: TGTGCCAGCAGCTTAGTTGGGGGGGAGACCCAGTACTTC
CDR3 protein: CASSLVGGETQYF

clone size: few
V gene: TRBV6-5
D gene: -
J gene: TRBJ1-1
CDR3 DNA: TGTGCCAGCAGTCAGATGAACACTGAAGCTTTCTTT
CDR3 protein: CASSQMNTEAFF

clone size: once
V gene: TRBV6-6
D gene: -
J gene: TRBJ1-1
CDR3 DNA: TGTGCCAGCAGTTACTCTCCTGAAGCTTTCTTT
CDR3 protein: CASSYSPEAFF

clone size: once
V gene: TRBV6-1
D gene: -
J gene: TRBJ2-2
CDR3 DNA: TGTGCCAGCAGTGAGACAGTCACCGGGGAGCTGTTTTTT
CDR3 protein: CASSETVTGELFF

clone size: -
V gene: TRBV16
D gene: TRBD1
J gene: TRBJ1-2
CDR3 DNA: TGTGCCAGCAGCCCCAGGACAGGGGGCTATGGCTACACCTTC
CDR3 protein: CASSPRTGGYGYTF

clone size: -
V gene: TRBV19
D gene: -
J gene: TRBJ1-1
CDR3 DNA: TGTGCCAGTAGTAACAGGAGATTGAGGACTGAAGCTTTCTTT
CDR3 protein: CASSNRRLRTEAFF

clone size: -
V gene: TRBV6-6
D gene: -
J gene: TRBJ1-2
CDR3 DNA: TGTGCCAGCAGTTACCGGGACACTAACTATGGCTACACCTTC
CDR3 protein: CASSYRDTNYGYTF

clone size: -
V gene: TRBV18
D gene: TRBD1
J gene: TRBJ1-5
CDR3 DNA: TGTGCCAGCTCACCGCAGGGGGCTGAGAGCAATCAGCCCCAGCATTTT
CDR3 protein: CASSPQGAESNQPQHF

clone size: -
V gene: TRBV11-1
D gene: TRBD1
J gene: TRBJ2-1
CDR3 DNA: TGTGCCAGCAGCTCCCCCCAGTGGACAGGGAACAATGAGCAGTTCTTC
CDR3 protein: CASSSPQWTGNNEQFF

clone size: -
V gene: TRBV6-4
D gene: -
J gene: TRBJ1-3
CDR3 DNA: TGTGCCAGCAGTGGAACATCGAAGCACTCTGGAAACACCATATATTTT
CDR3 protein: CASSGTSKHSGNTIYF

clone size: -
V gene: TRBV2
D gene: -
J gene: TRBJ2-5
CDR3 DNA: TGTGCCAGCAGTGAACGCCCTGAGGGGACCCAGTACTTC
CDR3 protein: CASSERPEGTQYF